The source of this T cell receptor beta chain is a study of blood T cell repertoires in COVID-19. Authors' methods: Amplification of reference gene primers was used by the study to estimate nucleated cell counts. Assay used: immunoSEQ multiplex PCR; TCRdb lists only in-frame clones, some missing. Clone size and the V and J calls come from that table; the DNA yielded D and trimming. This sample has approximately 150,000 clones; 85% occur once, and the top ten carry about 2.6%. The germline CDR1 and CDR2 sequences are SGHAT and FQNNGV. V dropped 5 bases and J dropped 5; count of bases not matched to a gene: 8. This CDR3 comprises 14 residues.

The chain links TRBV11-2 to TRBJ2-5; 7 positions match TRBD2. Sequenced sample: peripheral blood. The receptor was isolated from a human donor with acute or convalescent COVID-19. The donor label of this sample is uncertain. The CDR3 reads CASSQPGGMETQYF. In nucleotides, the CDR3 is TGTGCCAGCAGCCAACCCGGGGGGATGGAGACCCAGTACTTC.